This T cell receptor beta chain is drawn from a study of T cell repertoires in cytomegalovirus infection (dated by TCRdb to between 2018 and 2020). About the investigation overall: Recently identified HLA-C-restricted CMV epitopes, whose presentation resists viral immunomodulation, were targeted by peptide stimulations together with well-studied HLA-B-restricted epitopes. The HLA type of each donor mattered for the analysis, because public TCR beta signatures pointed to carriage of CMV infection along with the matching HLA type.

What the treatment or condition label conveys for this sample: in vitro stimulation with specific CMV peptide epitopes to enrich CMV-specific T cells. Results and caveats for the whole study, not just this receptor: In the ex vivo response, HLA-C-restricted CMV-specific TCR beta clonotypes were dominant, and in two of eight donors the single most frequent clonotype came from this HLA-C-restricted group. In both this cohort and an independent cohort of under 450 donors, the cumulative frequency of public TCR beta family members distinguished carriers of CMV infection plus the relevant HLA type.

About this clonotype itself: It lacks a known antigen. Base qualities are missing; no much larger clone stands one base away.

These reads were obtained on an Illumina HiSeq 1500. In-frame beta chains were kept once TCRdb had trimmed the public reads at Q25 with fastp and called clones with MiXCR. Rows merge per CDR3 protein into single entries with the most common DNA and genes. This sample gives some 560,000 distinct CDR3 sequences in total; 40% of them show up just once. Of the sample, more than 40% falls within the top ten clones. For CDR1 and CDR2, the germline V gene lists MGHRA and YSYEKL. The CDR3 spans 13 residues, from the cysteine through the phenylalanine. Only the CDR3 region is kept as DNA, spanning 39 bases read in frame from base 1. Here V drops 3 bases and J drops 8 bases, and the junction holds 4 bases not matched to any gene.

The sequenced sample was cultured PBMCs, obtained from culture after CMV antigen stimulation. The V and J segments used are TRBV4-1 and TRBJ2-1; TRBD2 aligns with 7 central bases. The TCR originated in a human donor in good health (CMV status not recorded). Some clones in this sample may be carry-over from other donors' samples. The sequenced DNA is TGCGCCAGCAGCCAGGGAGGGAAGTATGAGCAGTTCTTC. Its coded protein is CASSQGGKYEQFF.